Sequencing of this T cell receptor beta chain was carried out in a study of cytomegalovirus exposure and HLA in healthy donors. V was cut by 7 bases and J by 8 bases, with 12 bases left in between. Germline lookup yields CDR1 MNHEY and CDR2 SVGAGI. The CDR3 loop spans 12 amino acids. In the PCR, 60 Vbeta and 13 Jbeta primers were used. Clones were read by immunoSEQ multiplex PCR, and TCRdb kept only the in-frame ones, dropping some. The profile shows under 150,000 clones, approximately 80% of them singletons. As regards this clone: The antigen is not known.

Study-level findings and limits: The authors enumerated under 200 TCR beta chains as linked to cytomegalovirus. In a later analysis, across HLA loci, associated TCR counts were highest for DRB1, lowest for HLA-C. TCR beta V- and J-gene trimming was later associated with a missense DCLRE1C variant.

The sequencing input was PBMCs. The source is a woman younger than 45 in good health and CMV-seronegative. The chain has TRBV6-5 and TRBJ2-1; possible D gene TRBD2, 6 bases. The CDR3 here is CASISTRYEQFF. The CDR3 region has the DNA TGTGCCAGCATATCGACTAGGTATGAGCAGTTCTTC.